A selection of T cell receptor beta chains follows, all from one sample in a study of control samples from healthy donors and cancer patients. TCRdb's table, derived via immunoSEQ multiplex PCR, lists solely in-frame clones and lacks some. The sample lists roughly 130,000 clones; just over 90% were seen once. The sample consisted of PBMCs. Receptor source: a man between 45 and 60 years old with head and neck cancer. CDR3s include the opening cysteine and the closing phenylalanine or tryptophan. D genes are given only for firm matches. Clone size, where shown, is once, few, many, or a class for clones that have expanded.

clone size: NA
D gene: TRBD2
V gene: TRBV5-6
J gene: TRBJ2-1
CDR3 DNA: TGTGCCAGCAGCTTCCGGTCTAGCGGGGGGGCTCGGAACAATGAGCAGTTCTTC
CDR3 protein: CASSFRSSGGARNNEQFF

clone size: NA
D gene: NA
V gene: TRBV19
J gene: TRBJ1-4
CDR3 DNA: TGTGCCAGTAGTCCTTTTGCAACTAATGAAAAACTGTTTTTT
CDR3 protein: CASSPFATNEKLFF

clone size: once
D gene: TRBD2
V gene: TRBV5-1
J gene: TRBJ2-1
CDR3 DNA: TGCGCCAGCAGCTTGGGGGCTAGCGGGGCAAGTAGGAATGAGCAGTTCTTC
CDR3 protein: CASSLGASGASRNEQFF

clone size: NA
D gene: NA
V gene: TRBV7-9
J gene: TRBJ1-2
CDR3 DNA: TGTGCCAGCAGCCCGGGGTGGACCTATGGCTACACCTTC
CDR3 protein: CASSPGWTYGYTF

clone size: NA
D gene: NA
V gene: TRBV19
J gene: TRBJ1-6
CDR3 DNA: TGTGCCAGTAGTATACAAGGGGCGAGTTCACCCCTCCACTTT
CDR3 protein: CASSIQGASSPLHF

clone size: NA
D gene: NA
V gene: TRBV24-1
J gene: TRBJ2-1
CDR3 DNA: TGTGCCACCAGTGGGCGCGTTGGGCCAGGGGACCACAATGAGCAGTTCTTC
CDR3 protein: CATSGRVGPGDHNEQFF

clone size: NA
D gene: NA
V gene: TRBV6-2/TRBV6-3
J gene: TRBJ1-5
CDR3 DNA: TGTGCCAGCAGTAGGACAGCCTCCAACCAGCCCCAGCATTTT
CDR3 protein: CASSRTASNQPQHF

clone size: NA
D gene: TRBD1
V gene: TRBV9
J gene: TRBJ2-7
CDR3 DNA: TGTGCCAGCAGCGCACGGACAGGGCACCACGAGCAGTACTTC
CDR3 protein: CASSARTGHHEQYF

clone size: NA
D gene: TRBD1
V gene: TRBV6-1
J gene: TRBJ1-5
CDR3 DNA: TGTGCCAGCAGTGATCAGGGGGCTGGGAACAATCAGCCCCAGCATTTT
CDR3 protein: CASSDQGAGNNQPQHF

clone size: NA
D gene: TRBD2
V gene: TRBV5-1
J gene: TRBJ2-2
CDR3 DNA: TGCGCCAGCAGCTTACCGACTAGCGGGGGCGGGGAGCTGTTTTTT
CDR3 protein: CASSLPTSGGGELFF

clone size: NA
D gene: NA
V gene: TRBV4-3
J gene: TRBJ1-2
CDR3 DNA: TGCGCCAGCAGCCAAGAAACGGCAGCTAACTATGGCTACACCTTC
CDR3 protein: CASSQETAANYGYTF

clone size: NA
D gene: TRBD2
V gene: TRBV6-5
J gene: TRBJ2-7
CDR3 DNA: TGTGCCAGCAGTTCGAGCGGGGGCCCCTCCTACGAGCAGTACTTC
CDR3 protein: CASSSSGGPSYEQYF

clone size: NA
D gene: TRBD1
V gene: TRBV4-2
J gene: TRBJ1-2
CDR3 DNA: TGTGCCAGCAGCCGAGACGCACAGGGGGAAGTTGGCTACACCTTC
CDR3 protein: CASSRDAQGEVGYTF

clone size: NA
D gene: NA
V gene: TRBV5-5
J gene: TRBJ1-5
CDR3 DNA: TGTGCCAGCAGCCGGAGGGAGCGACAGCCCCAGCATTTT
CDR3 protein: CASSRRERQPQHF

clone size: once
D gene: TRBD1
V gene: TRBV11-2
J gene: TRBJ2-1
CDR3 DNA: TGTGCCAGCAGCTTCCACCGGGACAGGGGGGTCAATGAGCAGTTCTTC
CDR3 protein: CASSFHRDRGVNEQFF

clone size: NA
D gene: NA
V gene: TRBV7-2
J gene: TRBJ2-1
CDR3 DNA: TGTGCCAGCAGCTTAGGTTGGGGAGTCAATGAGCAGTTCTTC
CDR3 protein: CASSLGWGVNEQFF

clone size: NA
D gene: NA
V gene: TRBV11-2
J gene: TRBJ2-7
CDR3 DNA: TGTGCCAGCGAGGGGGCCTACGAGCAGTACTTC
CDR3 protein: CASEGAYEQYF

clone size: NA
D gene: NA
V gene: TRBV4-3
J gene: TRBJ2-5
CDR3 DNA: TGCGCCAGCAGCCAAGACTTTGGAGAGACCCAGTACTTC
CDR3 protein: CASSQDFGETQYF

clone size: NA
D gene: NA
V gene: TRBV6-6
J gene: TRBJ1-5
CDR3 DNA: TGTGCCAGCAGTTACTGGCAGAGTAATCAGCCCCAGCATTTT
CDR3 protein: CASSYWQSNQPQHF

clone size: NA
D gene: NA
V gene: TRBV28
J gene: TRBJ1-1
CDR3 DNA: TGTGCCAGCAGTAAGGGGGGTTGGACTGAAGCTTTCTTT
CDR3 protein: CASSKGGWTEAFF

clone size: NA
D gene: TRBD1
V gene: TRBV27
J gene: TRBJ1-4
CDR3 DNA: TGTGCCAGCAGCCGACTTGGAGGGGGCGTCGGTGAAAAACTGTTTTTT
CDR3 protein: CASSRLGGGVGEKLFF

clone size: NA
D gene: NA
V gene: TRBV9
J gene: TRBJ2-2
CDR3 DNA: TGTGCCAGCAGCGTAGACGGGGGCGGCACCGGGGAGCTGTTTTTT
CDR3 protein: CASSVDGGGTGELFF

clone size: NA
D gene: NA
V gene: TRBV5-1
J gene: TRBJ2-5
CDR3 DNA: TGCGCCAGTGGAGGGGGAGAGACCCAGTACTTC
CDR3 protein: CASGGGETQYF

clone size: NA
D gene: TRBD2
V gene: TRBV7-2
J gene: TRBJ2-5
CDR3 DNA: TGTGCCAGCAGCTTCGGGGGGGCCGTTCGAGAGACCCAGTACTTC
CDR3 protein: CASSFGGAVRETQYF

clone size: once
D gene: NA
V gene: TRBV5-1
J gene: TRBJ1-6
CDR3 DNA: TGCGCCAGCAGCTTGATTGGTCCTGGGAATTCACCCCTCCACTTT
CDR3 protein: CASSLIGPGNSPLHF